The clone carrying this T cell receptor (beta chain) was found many times. Its antigen is unidentified. V dropped 1 base and J dropped 5; count of bases not matched to a gene: 5. The germline V gene encodes CDR1 DFQATT and CDR2 SNEGSKA (reference sequence). This CDR3 is built from 15 residues. This sample was included in a study of CD8 T cells in ankylosing spondylitis. Study-wide results and limits: A number of the motif variants had already been described in reactive arthritis synovial fluid and blood.

TCRdb recomputed calls from the 5' RACE reads with MiXCR, one row per CDR3 protein. The sample yields 30,000 to 40,000 distinct CDR3 sequences, about a tenth seen once. Sequences were obtained from blood, either unsorted or a sorted T cell fraction (not recorded which). This TCR was sampled from a male donor with ankylosing spondylitis or in good health (not recorded which). The chain combines TRBV20-1 with TRBJ1-6; 7 bases fit TRBD1. The CDR3 sequence: CSARGARGDNSPLHF. The CDR3 DNA sequence: TGCAGTGCTAGAGGGGCCAGGGGGGATAATTCACCCCTCCACTTT.